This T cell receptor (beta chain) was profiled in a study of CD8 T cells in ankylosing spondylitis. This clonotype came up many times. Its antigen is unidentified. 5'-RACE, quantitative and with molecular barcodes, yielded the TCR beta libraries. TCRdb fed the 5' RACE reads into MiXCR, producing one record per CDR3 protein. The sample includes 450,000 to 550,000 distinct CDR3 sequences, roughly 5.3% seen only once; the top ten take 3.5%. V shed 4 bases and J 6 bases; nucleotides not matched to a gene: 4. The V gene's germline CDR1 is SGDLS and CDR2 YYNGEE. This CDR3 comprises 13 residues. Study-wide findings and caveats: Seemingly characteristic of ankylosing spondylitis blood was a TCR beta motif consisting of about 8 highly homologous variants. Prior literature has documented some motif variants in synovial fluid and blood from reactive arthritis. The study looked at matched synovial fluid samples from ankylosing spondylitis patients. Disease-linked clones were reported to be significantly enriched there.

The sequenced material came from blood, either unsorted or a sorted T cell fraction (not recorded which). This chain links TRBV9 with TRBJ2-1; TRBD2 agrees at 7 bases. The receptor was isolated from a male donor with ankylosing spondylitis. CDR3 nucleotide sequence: TGTGCCAGCAGCCATCGGGGGGTCAATGAGCAGTTCTTC. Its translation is CASSHRGVNEQFF.